The following is a TCR beta chain sequence with its context. These data originate in a study of blood T cell repertoires in COVID-19. The germline V gene has CDR1 DFQATT and CDR2 SNEGSKA (reference sequence). V was pared by 3 bases and J by 5 bases, with 9 bases of the junction left unmatched. The CDR3 extends over 15 amino acids. Assay: immunoSEQ multiplex PCR; the TCRdb copy retains only in-frame clones and omits some. The sample holds a few hundred thousand clones, around 89% seen once. Source material: PBMCs or T cells enriched from blood (not recorded which). The sequence was obtained from a woman in her 30s who had recovered from COVID-19. The chain employs TRBV20-1 and TRBJ1-5, with TRBD1 matching 8 bases. CDR3 amino acids: CSASHRTGRDQPQHF. Written as DNA, the CDR3 is TGCAGTGCTAGTCACAGGACAGGGAGGGATCAGCCCCAGCATTTT.